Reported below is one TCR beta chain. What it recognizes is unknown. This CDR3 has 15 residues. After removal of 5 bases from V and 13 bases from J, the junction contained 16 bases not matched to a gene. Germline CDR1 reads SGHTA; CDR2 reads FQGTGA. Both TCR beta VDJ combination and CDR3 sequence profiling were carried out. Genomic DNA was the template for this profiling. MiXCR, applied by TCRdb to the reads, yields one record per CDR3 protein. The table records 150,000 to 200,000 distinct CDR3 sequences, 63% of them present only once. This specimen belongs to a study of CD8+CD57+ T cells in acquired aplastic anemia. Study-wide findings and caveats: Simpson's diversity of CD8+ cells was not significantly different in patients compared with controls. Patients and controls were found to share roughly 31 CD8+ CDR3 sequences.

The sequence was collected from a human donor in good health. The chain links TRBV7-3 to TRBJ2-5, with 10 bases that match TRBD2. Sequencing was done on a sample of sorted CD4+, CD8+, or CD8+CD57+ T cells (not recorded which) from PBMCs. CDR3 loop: CASSESGREQEALYF. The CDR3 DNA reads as TGTGCCAGCAGCGAGAGCGGGAGGGAACAAGAGGCCCTGTACTTC.